This entry lists 10 T cell receptor beta chains sequenced from one sample in a study of cytomegalovirus exposure and HLA in healthy donors (dated by TCRdb to 2016 to 2017). Preparation of the library involved the immunoSEQ multiplex PCR assay. The multiplex PCR relied on a mix of 60 forward primers for TCR Vbeta segments and 13 reverse primers for TCR Jbeta segments. Here the immuneACCESS table is served through TCRdb, limited to in-frame sequences with V and J called. Missing clones are a known gap in these copies; in checked studies unresolved V genes cover under half, and the rest lacks a known reason. This sample has about 180,000 clones in its table, and 60% to 80% of those were observed once. Roughly 5.8% of the sample comes from the top ten. The material sequenced was PBMCs. All receptors come from a man in his forties in good health and CMV-seropositive.

The J gene is TRBJ1-2, the V gene TRBV19; 7 nucleotides agree with TRBD1. CDR3 length equals 16 residues. The V and J ends lost 9 bases and 4 bases, in that order; junction bases with no gene match: 17. Per germline, CDR1 LNHDA and CDR2 SQIVND (reference sequence). The chain's CDR3 is CASLRDSNPRGYGYTF. Written as DNA, the CDR3 is TGTGCCAGCCTCCGGGACAGCAACCCACGGGGCTATGGCTACACCTTC. Using reference TRBV19 and TRBJ1-2 for the parts outside the CDR3, the full variable domain is DGGITQSPKYLFRKEGQNVTLSCEQNLNHDAMYWYRQDPGQGLRLIYYSQIVNDFQKGDIAEGYSVSREKKESFPLTVTSAQKNPTAFYLCASLRDSNPRGYGYTFGSGTRLTVV.

V is TRBV6-5 and J is TRBJ2-3, with 8 positions matching TRBD1. Germline-derived CDR1 and CDR2 are MNHEY and SVGAGI. Losses at the gene ends were 2 bases for V and 6 bases for J; bases not matched to a gene: 4. The CDR3 is 14 amino acids. CDR3 in amino acids: CASSYGQGLDTQYF. CDR3 nucleotide sequence: TGTGCCAGCAGTTACGGACAGGGTTTGGATACGCAGTATTTT.

This clone has a handful of counts. For the CDR3, the DNA is TGTGCCAGCAGCTCGGGACAGGGGGAGGGTAGCGGGACCCGACCCGGGGAGCTGTTTTTT. Translation gives CASSSGQGEGSGTRPGELFF. V gene TRBV11-3 combines with J gene TRBJ2-2, with 11 positions matching TRBD1. Trimming removed 4 bases from V and 6 bases from J; junction bases left unmatched: 19. This CDR3 spans 20 amino acids. Germline lookup yields CDR1 SGHNT and CDR2 YENEEA.

The chain couples TRBV28 to TRBJ1-5; D ambiguous. CDR1 is MDHEN, CDR2 SYDVKM, per germline. This CDR3 is 12 amino acids long. Trimming pared 6 bases from V and 3 bases from J, leaving 6 bases between. The CDR3 sequence: CASSQDNQPQHF. CDR3 nucleotides: TGTGCCAGCAGCCAGGACAATCAGCCCCAGCATTTT.

This chain joins TRBV7-2 and TRBJ1-3; possibly TRBD1 for D (6 bases). Trimming took 5 bases from V and 0 from J, leaving 11 bases between them. Germline V gives CDR1 SGHTA, CDR2 FQGNSA. CDR3 size: 15 residues. CDR3 in amino acids: CASSQRQVSGNTIYF. DNA for the CDR3: TGTGCCAGCAGCCAAAGACAGGTCTCTGGAAACACCATATATTTT.

V usage is TRBV28 and J usage is TRBJ1-5, with 7 positions matching TRBD1. Germline V gene lookup returns CDR1 MDHEN and CDR2 SYDVKM. The V gene end was trimmed by 6 bases and the J gene end by 4 bases; junction bases not matched to a gene: 6. This CDR3 has 14 residues. Written as DNA, the CDR3 is TGTGCCAGCAGCCTGGGACAGCCTAATCAGCCCCAGCATTTT. Translating gives CASSLGQPNQPQHF.

The rearrangement links TRBV6-6 to TRBJ1-2; D unclear. Trimming removed 2 bases at V and 4 bases at J, with 8 bases between. Germline values: CDR1 MNHNY, CDR2 SVGAGI (reference sequence). This CDR3 is 13 amino acids long. DNA for the CDR3: TGTGCCAGCAGTTACGGAGGTGGCTATGGCTACACCTTC. Translating gives CASSYGGGYGYTF.

V gene TRBV19 combines with J gene TRBJ2-2, with D perhaps matching TRBD2 (6 bases). The CDR3 totals 13 residues. CDR1 and CDR2 (germline): LNHDA, SQIVND (reference sequence). Trimming cost V 11 bases and J 7 bases, with 17 bases left between them. The CDR3 DNA sequence: TGTGCCGCCCTCGGGGGTTATGGCGGGGAGCTGTTTTTT. Residues: CAALGGYGGELFF. Full variable domain (rest looked up from reference TRBV19 and TRBJ2-2): DGGITQSPKYLFRKEGQNVTLSCEQNLNHDAMYWYRQDPGQGLRLIYYSQIVNDFQKGDIAEGYSVSREKKESFPLTVTSAQKNPTAFYLCAALGGYGGELFFGEGSRLTVL.

This clone appeared a single time. Other DNA sequences in the sample encode the same CDR3. The chain joins TRBV7-3 to TRBJ2-2; D may be TRBD2 (6 bases). The CDR3 runs 13 residues. The germline V and J ends were trimmed by 3 bases and 6 bases, with 8 bases remaining between them. Germline loops: CDR1 SGHTA, CDR2 FQGTGA. As DNA, the CDR3 is TGTGCCAGCAGCTTGGAGGGCTCCGGGGAGCTGTTTTTT. Encoded protein: CASSLEGSGELFF.

This clone was observed a few times. The rearrangement links TRBV28 to TRBJ1-5; D might be TRBD1 (5 bases). Trimming took 9 bases from V and 6 from J, leaving 12 bases between them. CDR1 MDHEN and CDR2 SYDVKM come from the germline V gene. This CDR3 is built from 12 residues. The CDR3 DNA follows: TGTGCCAGAACGGTCGGGGGTCAGCCCCAGCATTTT. Translating it yields CARTVGGQPQHF.